Listed here are 29 T cell receptor beta chains from one sample, sequenced in a study of cytotoxic CD8 clonotypes in ibrutinib-treated CLL. TCRdb's copy holds only in-frame clones and misses some; the assay was immunoSEQ multiplex PCR. Among some 350,000 clones listed, 67% were seen once. The material was PBMCs, obtained after 36 months of ibrutinib treatment. The source is a human donor with chronic lymphocytic leukemia.

The rearrangement uses TRBV18 and TRBJ2-7, with 9 bases that match TRBD1. Germline CDR1 and CDR2: KGHSH and LQKENI. V lost 5 bases, J lost 6 bases, and 2 bases stayed unmatched. The CDR3 covers 12 residues. The CDR3 sequence is CASSSTGGEQYF. The DNA for the CDR3 is TGTGCCAGCTCATCGACAGGGGGCGAGCAGTACTTC.

V usage is TRBV4-1 and J usage is TRBJ2-7; D not resolved. V was cut by 1 base and J by 2 bases, with 12 bases left in between. The CDR3 runs 15 residues. Germline lookup yields CDR1 MGHRA and CDR2 YSYEKL. DNA for the CDR3: TGCGCCAGCAGCCAAGGCGATCAGGAGACCTACGAGCAGTACTTC. This translates into CASSQGDQETYEQYF.

The V call is TRBV6-6, the J call TRBJ2-1; TRBD2 might be the D (7 bases). The V end was cut by 0 bases, the J end by 8 bases, with 11 bases between. Germline values: CDR1 MNHNY, CDR2 SVGAGI (reference sequence). The CDR3 consists of 14 residues. CDR3 nucleotides: TGTGCCAGCAGTTACTCCCAAGGGGGGGATGAGCAGTTCTTC. It yields the protein CASSYSQGGDEQFF.

This chain connects TRBV10-3 to TRBJ2-7, with D tentatively TRBD1 or TRBD2 (5 bases each). Germline CDR1 ENHRY, CDR2 SYGVKD. The V end lost 1 base, the J end lost 2 bases, and 12 bases lay between the germline ends. There are 15 residues in the CDR3. CDR3 coding DNA: TGTGCCATCAGTGAGTTCGGGACCGCCACCTACGAGCAGTACTTC. Translated: CAISEFGTATYEQYF.

The rearrangement links TRBV6-6 to TRBJ2-7, with 9 bases aligning to TRBD1. Trimming at V came to 1 base and at J to 3 bases, leaving 1 base not matched to a gene. This CDR3 spans 14 amino acids. The V gene's germline CDR1 is MNHNY and CDR2 SVGAGI (reference sequence). The CDR3 sequence is CASSYLDRGYEQYF. CDR3 DNA sequence: TGTGCCAGCAGTTACTTGGACAGGGGCTACGAGCAGTACTTC.

This clone was counted a few times. The V call is TRBV27, the J call TRBJ2-7, with D possibly TRBD2 on 7 matching bases. The CDR3 has 15 amino acids. V was clipped by 5 bases and J by 7 bases, with 21 bases between them. Germline V gene lookup returns CDR1 MNHEY and CDR2 SMNVEV (reference sequence). CDR3 DNA sequence: TGTGCCAGCAGTAGGTGGGGGAGGGACATAGGGGAGCAGTACTTC. Its protein is CASSRWGRDIGEQYF.

CDR3 nucleotides: TGTGCCTGGGGGGGTCGGGGGCTCTTCGGTAATTCACCCCTCCACTTT. It codes for CAWGGRGLFGNSPLHF. The chain is built from TRBV30 and TRBJ1-6, with TRBD1 as a possible D gene (6 bases). The germline V gene encodes CDR1 GTSNPN and CDR2 SVGIG (reference sequence). Trimming took 5 bases from V and 6 from J, leaving 20 bases between them. The CDR3 is made up of 16 amino acids.

With regard to this clone: The same CDR3 also results from other DNA sequences found in this sample. V gene TRBV6-1 combines with J gene TRBJ1-6; D gene unclear. The CDR3 totals 14 residues. V was trimmed by 4 bases and J by 2 bases, leaving 6 bases between them. Germline V lookup: CDR1 MNHNS, CDR2 SASEGT. The CDR3 bases are TGTGCCAGCAGTGCCGGGCCCTATAATTCACCCCTCCACTTT. Its protein is CASSAGPYNSPLHF.

In regard to this clone: Other DNA sequences in the sample encode the same CDR3. V and J are TRBV9 and TRBJ2-3; no reliable D call. The germline CDR1 and CDR2 sequences are SGDLS and YYNGEE. CDR3 length: 13 amino acids. Trimming pared 0 bases from V and 4 bases from J, leaving 6 bases between. The CDR3 nucleotides read TGTGCCAGCAGCGTAGGGGTGGCAGATACGCAGTATTTT. It is translated as CASSVGVADTQYF.

This clone was picked up a small number of times. The rearrangement links TRBV25-1 to TRBJ1-5; 9 bases agree with TRBD1. Germline V gene lookup returns CDR1 MGHDK and CDR2 SYGVNS. The length of the CDR3 is 14 residues. Trimming at V came to 9 bases and at J to 1 base, leaving 4 bases not matched to a gene. The CDR3 nucleotides are TGTGCCAGTAAGGGACAGGGCAGCAATCAGCCCCAGCATTTT. This gives the protein CASKGQGSNQPQHF. The full variable domain, in which reference TRBV25-1 and TRBJ1-5 provide the parts outside the CDR3, is EADIYQTPRYLVIGTGKKITLECSQTMGHDKMYWYQQDPGMELHLIHYSYGVNSTEKGDLSSESTVSRIRTEHFPLTLESARPSHTSQYLCASKGQGSNQPQHFGDGTRLSIL.

The chain recombines TRBV5-4 with TRBJ2-1; D ambiguous. Per germline, CDR1 SGHNT and CDR2 YYREEE (reference sequence). Deletions cut 4 bases from V and 3 bases from J, with 5 bases between. The CDR3 totals 12 residues. The CDR3 DNA sequence: TGTGCCAGCAGCCCCGACTACAATGAGCAGTTCTTC. Translated: CASSPDYNEQFF.

The chain employs TRBV7-2 and TRBJ2-1; D is ambiguous. The CDR3 is made up of 14 amino acids. Germline V gene data show CDR1 as SGHTA and CDR2 as FQGNSA. The V end was cut by 5 bases, the J end by 6 bases, with 14 bases between. CDR3 loop: CASSHRLLGNEQFF. The DNA of the CDR3 is TGTGCCAGCAGCCACCGGCTGTTGGGCAATGAGCAGTTCTTC. Filled out from reference TRBV7-2 and TRBJ2-1, the complete variable domain reads GAGVSQSPSNKVTEKGKDVELRCDPISGHTALYWYRQSLGQGLEFLIYFQGNSAPDKSGLPSDRFSAERTGGSVSTLTIQRTQQEDSAVYLCASSHRLLGNEQFFGPGTRLTVL.

The chain combines TRBV15 with TRBJ1-1; D is perhaps TRBD1 (6 bases). Germline V gives CDR1 LNHNV, CDR2 YYDKDF (reference sequence). Trimming left V 4 bases short and J 6 bases short, with 12 bases between. CDR3 length: 13 residues. The CDR3 DNA reads TGTGCCACCAGCATGCGCAGGGGCGCTGAAGCTTTCTTT. The encoded protein is CATSMRRGAEAFF.

The chain carries TRBV6-1 and TRBJ2-1; 9 nucleotides line up with TRBD1. Germline V gene data show CDR1 as MNHNS and CDR2 as SASEGT. This CDR3 is 15 amino acids long. V gave up 4 bases and J gave up 8 bases; unmatched junction bases: 9. The CDR3 DNA sequence: TGTGCCAGCAGTGTCGAACAGGGGGCTTGGGATGAGCAGTTCTTC. Amino acid sequence: CASSVEQGAWDEQFF.

V and J are TRBV9 and TRBJ2-3; D is uncertain. The CDR3 spans 12 residues. The germline V gene has CDR1 SGDLS and CDR2 YYNGEE. Trimming took off 1 base at V and 8 bases at J, with 8 bases between the two ends. CDR3 bases: TGTGCCAGCAGCGTAATGGGTAGTACGCAGTATTTT. Protein sequence: CASSVMGSTQYF.

V and J are TRBV9 and TRBJ1-1; D not certain. Trimming left V 0 bases short and J 6 bases short, with 9 bases between. The germline V gene has CDR1 SGDLS and CDR2 YYNGEE. This CDR3 region has 13 residues. The chain's CDR3 is CASSVVTVAEAFF. The CDR3 DNA follows: TGTGCCAGCAGCGTAGTTACGGTCGCTGAAGCTTTCTTT. Looking up the rest from reference TRBV9 and TRBJ1-1 gives the full variable domain: DSGVTQTPKHLITATGQRVTLRCSPRSGDLSVYWYQQSLDQGLQFLIQYYNGEERAKGNILERFSAQQFPDLHSELNLSSLELGDSALYFCASSVVTVAEAFFGQGTRLTVV.

This rearrangement joins TRBV2 to TRBJ1-2; tentatively, D is TRBD1 (5 bases). This CDR3 is 14 amino acids long. Trimming took off 8 bases at V and 2 bases at J, with 15 bases between the two ends. In germline, CDR1 is SNHLY, CDR2 FYNNEI. As DNA, the CDR3 is TGTGCCAGCTCATACAGGAATTTGAACTATGGCTACACCTTC. This gives the protein CASSYRNLNYGYTF.

The chain recombines TRBV5-1 with TRBJ2-5, with TRBD1 matching over 8 bases. V gave up 4 bases and J gave up 5 bases; unmatched junction bases: 7. This CDR3 is 14 amino acids long. The germline gives CDR1 SGHRS, CDR2 YFSETQ. CDR3 nucleotide sequence: TGCGCCAGCAGCGGCAGGGGGCGTTCTGAGACCCAGTACTTC. It translates to CASSGRGRSETQYF. Drawing the rest from reference TRBV5-1 and TRBJ2-5, the complete variable domain is KAGVTQTPRYLIKTRGQQVTLSCSPISGHRSVSWYQQTPGQGLQFLFEYFSETQRNKGNFPGRFSGRQFSNSRSEMNVSTLELGDSALYLCASSGRGRSETQYFGPGTRLLVL.

This clone was observed a single time. V and J are TRBV7-9 and TRBJ1-4; D ambiguous. V was clipped by 5 bases and J by 7 bases, with 11 bases between them. CDR3 size: 13 residues. CDR1 and CDR2 from the germline V gene are SEHNR and FQNEAQ (reference sequence). The CDR3 DNA reads as TGTGCCAGCAGCCACCAAGGGTCTGAAAAACTGTTTTTT. Protein: CASSHQGSEKLFF.

The chain links TRBV7-9 to TRBJ2-7; D remains unclear. This CDR3 has 14 amino acids. Per the germline V gene, CDR1 is SEHNR and CDR2 is FQNEAQ (reference sequence). V lost 5 bases to trimming and J lost 2 bases, with 13 bases between them. CDR3 sequence: CASSLSRSPYEQYF. The CDR3 DNA is TGTGCCAGCAGCCTGAGCAGGTCCCCCTACGAGCAGTACTTC. The complete variable domain, with remaining parts taken from reference TRBV7-9 and TRBJ2-7, reads DTGVSQNPRHKITKRGQNVTFRCDPISEHNRLYWYRQTLGQGPEFLTYFQNEAQLEKSRLLSDRFSAERPKGSFSTLEIQRTEQGDSAMYLCASSLSRSPYEQYFGPGTRLTVT.

This clone was counted a few times. The chain joins TRBV6-5 to TRBJ2-6, with D perhaps matching TRBD1 (5 bases). Germline CDR1 reads MNHEY; CDR2 reads SVGAGI. The CDR3 runs to 16 residues. The V and J ends lost 4 bases and 0 bases respectively, with 10 bases between them. The CDR3 loop is CASSFNRYSGANVLTF. CDR3 nucleotides: TGTGCCAGCAGTTTCAACAGGTACTCTGGGGCCAACGTCCTGACTTTC.

The chain is built from TRBV6-1 and TRBJ2-7; 7 bases match TRBD1. This CDR3 contains 13 residues. Germline V gene data show CDR1 as MNHNS and CDR2 as SASEGT. The junction had 4 bases not matched to a gene; V was cut back by 4 bases and J by 4 bases. The CDR3 bases are TGTGCCAGCAGTGTGGGCAGGGGGTACGAGCAGTACTTC. Translating it yields CASSVGRGYEQYF.

The V gene is TRBV2, the J gene TRBJ2-7; maybe TRBD1 (5 bases). CDR3 length equals 14 residues. Germline lookup yields CDR1 SNHLY and CDR2 FYNNEI. Trimming shortened V by 6 bases and J by 0 bases, and 12 bases separated the two germline ends. The CDR3 region has the DNA TGTGCCAGCAGGGACAACCTTCCCTCCTACGAGCAGTACTTC. It translates to CASRDNLPSYEQYF. Combining the CDR3 with reference TRBV2 and TRBJ2-7 gives the whole variable domain EPEVTQTPSHQVTQMGQEVILRCVPISNHLYFYWYRQILGQKVEFLVSFYNNEISEKSEIFDDQFSVERPDGSNFTLKIRSTKLEDSAMYFCASRDNLPSYEQYFGPGTRLTVT.

V usage is TRBV25-1 and J usage is TRBJ2-7; the D gene is possibly TRBD2 (7 bases). Trimming left V 6 bases short and J 3 bases short, with 12 bases between. The CDR3 contains 13 residues. Germline-derived CDR1 and CDR2 are MGHDK and SYGVNS. The CDR3 nucleotides read TGTGCCAGCAGGGGTAGGGGGGGCTACGAGCAGTACTTC. It translates to CASRGRGGYEQYF.

This chain uses TRBV29-1 with TRBJ1-2; TRBD1 matches at 7 bases. Germline V gene lookup returns CDR1 SQVTM and CDR2 ANQGSEA. CDR3 length equals 13 residues. V lost 2 bases to trimming and J lost 5 bases; unmatched junction nucleotides: 5. The CDR3 spells CSVEIPGGYGYTF. CDR3 nucleotides: TGCAGCGTTGAAATCCCAGGGGGATATGGCTACACCTTC.

The chain carries TRBV9 and TRBJ2-7, with D uncertain. The CDR3 covers 12 residues. The V gene's germline CDR1 is SGDLS and CDR2 YYNGEE. Between the trimmed V and J ends, which lost 4 bases and 4 bases, there was a span of 9 bases. CDR3: CASSPGSYEQYF. The CDR3 DNA reads as TGTGCCAGCAGCCCTGGTAGTTACGAGCAGTACTTC.

This clone appeared a few times. V usage is TRBV9 and J usage is TRBJ2-1; D remains unclear. The CDR3 loop spans 16 amino acids. Germline V gives CDR1 SGDLS, CDR2 YYNGEE. Trimming removed 4 bases from V and 0 bases from J, with 14 bases in between. CDR3 loop: CASSPTPQNSYNEQFF. The CDR3 nucleotides read TGTGCCAGCAGCCCGACCCCGCAGAACTCCTACAATGAGCAGTTCTTC.

This clone was found a few times. The chain carries TRBV9 and TRBJ2-3; D is undetermined. This CDR3 has 13 residues. The germline gives CDR1 SGDLS, CDR2 YYNGEE. V shed 4 bases and J shed 4 bases, with 10 bases lying between them. The CDR3 coding sequence is TGTGCCAGCAGCCTCCGATGGGCAGATACGCAGTATTTT. Protein product: CASSLRWADTQYF. The whole variable domain, filled in from reference TRBV9 and TRBJ2-3, reads DSGVTQTPKHLITATGQRVTLRCSPRSGDLSVYWYQQSLDQGLQFLIQYYNGEERAKGNILERFSAQQFPDLHSELNLSSLELGDSALYFCASSLRWADTQYFGPGTRLTVL.

The sample holds a few counts of this clone. V and J are TRBV7-6 and TRBJ1-1; D call uncertain. Germline CDR1 SGHVS, CDR2 FNYEAQ. This CDR3 comprises 15 residues. With 2 bases removed from V and 0 bases from J, the gap between germline ends came to 10 bases. For the CDR3, the DNA is TGTGCCAGCAGCTTACTCGCCGATATGAACACTGAAGCTTTCTTT. Its protein is CASSLLADMNTEAFF.